This is a list of T cell receptor beta chains from one sample in a study of T cell responses to AZD1222 COVID-19 vaccine. Assay used: immunoSEQ multiplex PCR; TCRdb lists only in-frame clones, some missing. Of some 110,000 clones listed, 89% were seen once; the top ten hold approximately 4.2%. Sequencing was performed on peripheral blood, taken on day 0 of AZD1222 vaccination. These receptors came from an adult in good health. Each CDR3 is given with its conserved first and last residue. The order of the fields is J gene, clone size, V gene, CDR3 protein. Rows give clone size only sometimes, using once, few, many, or a class for an expanded clone.

j_call: TRBJ2-1
clone_size: .
v_call: TRBV30
cdr3_aa: CAWSRRTARGDEQFF

j_call: TRBJ2-1
clone_size: once
v_call: TRBV27
cdr3_aa: CASSPRPTSGYEQFF

j_call: TRBJ2-7
clone_size: .
v_call: TRBV6-5
cdr3_aa: CASSYSIGAGPSEQYF

j_call: TRBJ1-4
clone_size: .
v_call: TRBV28
cdr3_aa: CASSPGGATAGEKLFF

j_call: TRBJ2-2
clone_size: .
v_call: TRBV7-8
cdr3_aa: CASSLEGQGYAGELFF

j_call: TRBJ2-2
clone_size: few
v_call: TRBV11-2
cdr3_aa: CASSSHTGELFF

j_call: TRBJ1-4
clone_size: .
v_call: TRBV29-1
cdr3_aa: CSVLPGTENEKLFF

j_call: TRBJ1-5
clone_size: .
v_call: TRBV27
cdr3_aa: CASSLAGVDQPQHF

j_call: TRBJ1-1
clone_size: .
v_call: TRBV6-5
cdr3_aa: CASSTGTDSHTEAFF

j_call: TRBJ1-1
clone_size: .
v_call: TRBV18
cdr3_aa: CASSPEGFRFRGTEAFF

j_call: TRBJ1-5
clone_size: .
v_call: TRBV28
cdr3_aa: CASRPTGGRDSNQPQHF

j_call: TRBJ1-3
clone_size: .
v_call: TRBV30
cdr3_aa: CAWVLQGDSGNTIYF

j_call: TRBJ2-2
clone_size: .
v_call: TRBV5-1
cdr3_aa: CASSPQGDAGELFF

j_call: TRBJ2-3
clone_size: .
v_call: TRBV6-2/TRBV6-3
cdr3_aa: CASTPLAESSTDTQYF

j_call: TRBJ1-2
clone_size: .
v_call: TRBV19
cdr3_aa: CASSIDRGHGYTF

j_call: TRBJ1-1
clone_size: .
v_call: TRBV6-2/TRBV6-3
cdr3_aa: CASSYQRGEAFF

j_call: TRBJ1-1
clone_size: .
v_call: TRBV19
cdr3_aa: CASSTRDRGSTFF

j_call: TRBJ1-1
clone_size: .
v_call: TRBV6-2/TRBV6-3
cdr3_aa: CASSWPGNTEAFF

j_call: TRBJ1-4
clone_size: .
v_call: TRBV18
cdr3_aa: CASSPRERDEKLFF

j_call: TRBJ2-5
clone_size: .
v_call: TRBV3-1/TRBV3-2
cdr3_aa: CASSPGRETQYF

j_call: TRBJ1-3
clone_size: .
v_call: TRBV4-1
cdr3_aa: CASSLGLLRADRGGNTIYF

j_call: TRBJ2-1
clone_size: .
v_call: TRBV7-3
cdr3_aa: CASSLRSGNVDEQFF